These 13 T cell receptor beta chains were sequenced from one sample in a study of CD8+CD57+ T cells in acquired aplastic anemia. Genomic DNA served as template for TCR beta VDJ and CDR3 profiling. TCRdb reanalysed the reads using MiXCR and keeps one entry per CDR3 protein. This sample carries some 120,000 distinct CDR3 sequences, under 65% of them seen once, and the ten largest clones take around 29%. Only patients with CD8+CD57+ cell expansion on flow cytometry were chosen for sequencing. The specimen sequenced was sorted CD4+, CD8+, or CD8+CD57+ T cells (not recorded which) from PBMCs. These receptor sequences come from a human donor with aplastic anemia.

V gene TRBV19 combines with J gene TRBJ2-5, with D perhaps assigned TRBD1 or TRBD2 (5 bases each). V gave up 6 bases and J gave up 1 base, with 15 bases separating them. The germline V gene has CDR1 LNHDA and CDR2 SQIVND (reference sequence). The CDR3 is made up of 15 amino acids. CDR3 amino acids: CASSPSGAAQETQYF. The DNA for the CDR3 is TGTGCCAGTAGCCCGTCCGGGGCAGCCCAAGAGACCCAGTACTTC.

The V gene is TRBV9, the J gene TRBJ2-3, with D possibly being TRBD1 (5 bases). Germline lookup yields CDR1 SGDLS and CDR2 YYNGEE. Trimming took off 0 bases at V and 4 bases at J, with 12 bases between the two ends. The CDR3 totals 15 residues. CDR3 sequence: CASSVGQPGPDTQYF. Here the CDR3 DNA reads TGTGCCAGCAGCGTAGGACAACCAGGGCCAGATACGCAGTATTTT.

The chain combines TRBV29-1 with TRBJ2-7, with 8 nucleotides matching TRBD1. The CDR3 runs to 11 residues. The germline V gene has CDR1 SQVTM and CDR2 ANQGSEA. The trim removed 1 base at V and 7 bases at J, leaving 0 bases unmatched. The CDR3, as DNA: TGCAGCGTTGAAGGACAGGGGGAGCAGTACTTC. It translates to CSVEGQGEQYF.

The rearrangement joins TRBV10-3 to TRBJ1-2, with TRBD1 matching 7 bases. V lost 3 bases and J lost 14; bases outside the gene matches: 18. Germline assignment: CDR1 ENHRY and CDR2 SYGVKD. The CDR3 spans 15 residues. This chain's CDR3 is CAISENRGTVEQTTF. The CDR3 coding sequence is TGTGCCATCAGTGAAAACAGGGGCACGGTCGAACAAACTACCTTC.

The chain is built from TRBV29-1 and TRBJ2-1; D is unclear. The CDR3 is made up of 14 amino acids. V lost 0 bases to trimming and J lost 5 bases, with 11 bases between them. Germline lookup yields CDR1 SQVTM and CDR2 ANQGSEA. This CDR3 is CSVEDPFWNNEQFF. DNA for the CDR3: TGCAGCGTTGAAGATCCCTTTTGGAACAATGAGCAGTTCTTC.

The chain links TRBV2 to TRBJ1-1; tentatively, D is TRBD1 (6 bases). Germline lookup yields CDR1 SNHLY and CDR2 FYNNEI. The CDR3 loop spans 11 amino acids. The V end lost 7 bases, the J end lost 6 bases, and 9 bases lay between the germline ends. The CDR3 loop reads CASTGAAEAFF. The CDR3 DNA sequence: TGTGCCAGCACAGGGGCCGCTGAAGCTTTCTTT.

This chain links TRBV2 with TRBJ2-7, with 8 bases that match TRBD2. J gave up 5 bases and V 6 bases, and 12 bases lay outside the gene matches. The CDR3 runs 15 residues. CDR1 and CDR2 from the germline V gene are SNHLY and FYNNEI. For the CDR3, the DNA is TGTGCCAGCAGCGGACTAGCAGTTCAGCCCAACGAGCAGTACTTC. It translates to CASSGLAVQPNEQYF.

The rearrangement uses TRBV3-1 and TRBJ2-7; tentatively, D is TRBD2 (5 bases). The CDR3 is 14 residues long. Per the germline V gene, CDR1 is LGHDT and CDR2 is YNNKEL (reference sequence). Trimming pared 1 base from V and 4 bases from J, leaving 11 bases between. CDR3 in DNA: TGTGCCAGCAGCCAAGGCCAAGGAGGATACGAGCAGTACTTC. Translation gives CASSQGQGGYEQYF.

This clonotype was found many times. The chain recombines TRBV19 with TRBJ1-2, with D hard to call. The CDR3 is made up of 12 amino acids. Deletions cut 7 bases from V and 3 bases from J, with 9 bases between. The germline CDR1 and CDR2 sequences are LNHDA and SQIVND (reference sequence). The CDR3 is CASTGFDYGYTF. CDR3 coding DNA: TGTGCCAGTACGGGCTTCGACTATGGCTACACCTTC. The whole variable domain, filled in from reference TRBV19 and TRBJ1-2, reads DGGITQSPKYLFRKEGQNVTLSCEQNLNHDAMYWYRQDPGQGLRLIYYSQIVNDFQKGDIAEGYSVSREKKESFPLTVTSAQKNPTAFYLCASTGFDYGYTFGSGTRLTVV.

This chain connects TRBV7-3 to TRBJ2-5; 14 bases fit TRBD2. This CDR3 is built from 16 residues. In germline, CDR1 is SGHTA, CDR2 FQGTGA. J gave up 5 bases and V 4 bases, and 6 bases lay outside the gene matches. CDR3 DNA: TGTGCCAGCAGCTCCGGGACTAGCGGGGGTGCGGAGACCCAGTACTTC. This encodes CASSSGTSGGAETQYF.

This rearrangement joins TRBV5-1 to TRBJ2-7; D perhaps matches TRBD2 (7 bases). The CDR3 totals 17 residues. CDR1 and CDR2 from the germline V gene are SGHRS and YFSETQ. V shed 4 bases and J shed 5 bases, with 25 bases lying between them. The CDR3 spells CASSRQLRGAGFHEQYF. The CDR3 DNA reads TGCGCCAGCAGCAGACAATTACGGGGGGCCGGGTTTCACGAGCAGTACTTC.

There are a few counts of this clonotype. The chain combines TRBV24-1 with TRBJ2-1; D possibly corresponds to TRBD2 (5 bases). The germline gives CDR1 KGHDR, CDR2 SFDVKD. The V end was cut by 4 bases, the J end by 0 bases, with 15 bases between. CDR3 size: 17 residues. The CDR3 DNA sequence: TGTGCCACCAGTGACAATGGTTTGGGGAGCTCCTACAATGAGCAGTTCTTC. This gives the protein CATSDNGLGSSYNEQFF.

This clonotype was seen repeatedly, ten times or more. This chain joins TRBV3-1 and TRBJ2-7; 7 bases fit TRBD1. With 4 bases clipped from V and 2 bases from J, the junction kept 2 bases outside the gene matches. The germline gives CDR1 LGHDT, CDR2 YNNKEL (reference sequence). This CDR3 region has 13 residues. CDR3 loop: CASSPGQPYEQYF. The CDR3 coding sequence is TGTGCCAGCAGCCCGGGACAGCCCTACGAGCAGTACTTC.